The present TCR beta chain was sequenced within a study of blood T cell repertoires in COVID-19. CDR1 is LNHDA, CDR2 SQIVND, per germline (reference sequence). This CDR3 comprises 16 residues. The V gene end was trimmed by 7 bases and the J gene end by 5 bases; junction bases not matched to a gene: 13. As handled by the study authors: The assay estimated nucleated cells by amplifying reference gene primers. Measured with immunoSEQ multiplex PCR; TCRdb has only the in-frame clones, and not every one. V, J and clone size derive from that table, while D and trimming were established from the DNA sequence. Altogether about 150,000 clones are present, 86% being singletons, with the ten largest covering less than 5.5%. Researchers sorted participants into cohorts using their self-reported clinical history. Recovery among Cohort 3 donors was established by two negative PCRs, clearance, or symptom resolution.

The TCR comes from a man between 45 and 60 years old who had recovered from COVID-19. Sequencing was done on a sample of PBMCs or T cells enriched from blood (not recorded which). V is TRBV19 and J is TRBJ1-4; TRBD1 matches at 7 bases. The CDR3 reads CASKVFGQATNEKLFF. The CDR3 nucleotides are TGTGCCAGTAAAGTTTTCGGACAGGCGACCAATGAAAAACTGTTTTTT.